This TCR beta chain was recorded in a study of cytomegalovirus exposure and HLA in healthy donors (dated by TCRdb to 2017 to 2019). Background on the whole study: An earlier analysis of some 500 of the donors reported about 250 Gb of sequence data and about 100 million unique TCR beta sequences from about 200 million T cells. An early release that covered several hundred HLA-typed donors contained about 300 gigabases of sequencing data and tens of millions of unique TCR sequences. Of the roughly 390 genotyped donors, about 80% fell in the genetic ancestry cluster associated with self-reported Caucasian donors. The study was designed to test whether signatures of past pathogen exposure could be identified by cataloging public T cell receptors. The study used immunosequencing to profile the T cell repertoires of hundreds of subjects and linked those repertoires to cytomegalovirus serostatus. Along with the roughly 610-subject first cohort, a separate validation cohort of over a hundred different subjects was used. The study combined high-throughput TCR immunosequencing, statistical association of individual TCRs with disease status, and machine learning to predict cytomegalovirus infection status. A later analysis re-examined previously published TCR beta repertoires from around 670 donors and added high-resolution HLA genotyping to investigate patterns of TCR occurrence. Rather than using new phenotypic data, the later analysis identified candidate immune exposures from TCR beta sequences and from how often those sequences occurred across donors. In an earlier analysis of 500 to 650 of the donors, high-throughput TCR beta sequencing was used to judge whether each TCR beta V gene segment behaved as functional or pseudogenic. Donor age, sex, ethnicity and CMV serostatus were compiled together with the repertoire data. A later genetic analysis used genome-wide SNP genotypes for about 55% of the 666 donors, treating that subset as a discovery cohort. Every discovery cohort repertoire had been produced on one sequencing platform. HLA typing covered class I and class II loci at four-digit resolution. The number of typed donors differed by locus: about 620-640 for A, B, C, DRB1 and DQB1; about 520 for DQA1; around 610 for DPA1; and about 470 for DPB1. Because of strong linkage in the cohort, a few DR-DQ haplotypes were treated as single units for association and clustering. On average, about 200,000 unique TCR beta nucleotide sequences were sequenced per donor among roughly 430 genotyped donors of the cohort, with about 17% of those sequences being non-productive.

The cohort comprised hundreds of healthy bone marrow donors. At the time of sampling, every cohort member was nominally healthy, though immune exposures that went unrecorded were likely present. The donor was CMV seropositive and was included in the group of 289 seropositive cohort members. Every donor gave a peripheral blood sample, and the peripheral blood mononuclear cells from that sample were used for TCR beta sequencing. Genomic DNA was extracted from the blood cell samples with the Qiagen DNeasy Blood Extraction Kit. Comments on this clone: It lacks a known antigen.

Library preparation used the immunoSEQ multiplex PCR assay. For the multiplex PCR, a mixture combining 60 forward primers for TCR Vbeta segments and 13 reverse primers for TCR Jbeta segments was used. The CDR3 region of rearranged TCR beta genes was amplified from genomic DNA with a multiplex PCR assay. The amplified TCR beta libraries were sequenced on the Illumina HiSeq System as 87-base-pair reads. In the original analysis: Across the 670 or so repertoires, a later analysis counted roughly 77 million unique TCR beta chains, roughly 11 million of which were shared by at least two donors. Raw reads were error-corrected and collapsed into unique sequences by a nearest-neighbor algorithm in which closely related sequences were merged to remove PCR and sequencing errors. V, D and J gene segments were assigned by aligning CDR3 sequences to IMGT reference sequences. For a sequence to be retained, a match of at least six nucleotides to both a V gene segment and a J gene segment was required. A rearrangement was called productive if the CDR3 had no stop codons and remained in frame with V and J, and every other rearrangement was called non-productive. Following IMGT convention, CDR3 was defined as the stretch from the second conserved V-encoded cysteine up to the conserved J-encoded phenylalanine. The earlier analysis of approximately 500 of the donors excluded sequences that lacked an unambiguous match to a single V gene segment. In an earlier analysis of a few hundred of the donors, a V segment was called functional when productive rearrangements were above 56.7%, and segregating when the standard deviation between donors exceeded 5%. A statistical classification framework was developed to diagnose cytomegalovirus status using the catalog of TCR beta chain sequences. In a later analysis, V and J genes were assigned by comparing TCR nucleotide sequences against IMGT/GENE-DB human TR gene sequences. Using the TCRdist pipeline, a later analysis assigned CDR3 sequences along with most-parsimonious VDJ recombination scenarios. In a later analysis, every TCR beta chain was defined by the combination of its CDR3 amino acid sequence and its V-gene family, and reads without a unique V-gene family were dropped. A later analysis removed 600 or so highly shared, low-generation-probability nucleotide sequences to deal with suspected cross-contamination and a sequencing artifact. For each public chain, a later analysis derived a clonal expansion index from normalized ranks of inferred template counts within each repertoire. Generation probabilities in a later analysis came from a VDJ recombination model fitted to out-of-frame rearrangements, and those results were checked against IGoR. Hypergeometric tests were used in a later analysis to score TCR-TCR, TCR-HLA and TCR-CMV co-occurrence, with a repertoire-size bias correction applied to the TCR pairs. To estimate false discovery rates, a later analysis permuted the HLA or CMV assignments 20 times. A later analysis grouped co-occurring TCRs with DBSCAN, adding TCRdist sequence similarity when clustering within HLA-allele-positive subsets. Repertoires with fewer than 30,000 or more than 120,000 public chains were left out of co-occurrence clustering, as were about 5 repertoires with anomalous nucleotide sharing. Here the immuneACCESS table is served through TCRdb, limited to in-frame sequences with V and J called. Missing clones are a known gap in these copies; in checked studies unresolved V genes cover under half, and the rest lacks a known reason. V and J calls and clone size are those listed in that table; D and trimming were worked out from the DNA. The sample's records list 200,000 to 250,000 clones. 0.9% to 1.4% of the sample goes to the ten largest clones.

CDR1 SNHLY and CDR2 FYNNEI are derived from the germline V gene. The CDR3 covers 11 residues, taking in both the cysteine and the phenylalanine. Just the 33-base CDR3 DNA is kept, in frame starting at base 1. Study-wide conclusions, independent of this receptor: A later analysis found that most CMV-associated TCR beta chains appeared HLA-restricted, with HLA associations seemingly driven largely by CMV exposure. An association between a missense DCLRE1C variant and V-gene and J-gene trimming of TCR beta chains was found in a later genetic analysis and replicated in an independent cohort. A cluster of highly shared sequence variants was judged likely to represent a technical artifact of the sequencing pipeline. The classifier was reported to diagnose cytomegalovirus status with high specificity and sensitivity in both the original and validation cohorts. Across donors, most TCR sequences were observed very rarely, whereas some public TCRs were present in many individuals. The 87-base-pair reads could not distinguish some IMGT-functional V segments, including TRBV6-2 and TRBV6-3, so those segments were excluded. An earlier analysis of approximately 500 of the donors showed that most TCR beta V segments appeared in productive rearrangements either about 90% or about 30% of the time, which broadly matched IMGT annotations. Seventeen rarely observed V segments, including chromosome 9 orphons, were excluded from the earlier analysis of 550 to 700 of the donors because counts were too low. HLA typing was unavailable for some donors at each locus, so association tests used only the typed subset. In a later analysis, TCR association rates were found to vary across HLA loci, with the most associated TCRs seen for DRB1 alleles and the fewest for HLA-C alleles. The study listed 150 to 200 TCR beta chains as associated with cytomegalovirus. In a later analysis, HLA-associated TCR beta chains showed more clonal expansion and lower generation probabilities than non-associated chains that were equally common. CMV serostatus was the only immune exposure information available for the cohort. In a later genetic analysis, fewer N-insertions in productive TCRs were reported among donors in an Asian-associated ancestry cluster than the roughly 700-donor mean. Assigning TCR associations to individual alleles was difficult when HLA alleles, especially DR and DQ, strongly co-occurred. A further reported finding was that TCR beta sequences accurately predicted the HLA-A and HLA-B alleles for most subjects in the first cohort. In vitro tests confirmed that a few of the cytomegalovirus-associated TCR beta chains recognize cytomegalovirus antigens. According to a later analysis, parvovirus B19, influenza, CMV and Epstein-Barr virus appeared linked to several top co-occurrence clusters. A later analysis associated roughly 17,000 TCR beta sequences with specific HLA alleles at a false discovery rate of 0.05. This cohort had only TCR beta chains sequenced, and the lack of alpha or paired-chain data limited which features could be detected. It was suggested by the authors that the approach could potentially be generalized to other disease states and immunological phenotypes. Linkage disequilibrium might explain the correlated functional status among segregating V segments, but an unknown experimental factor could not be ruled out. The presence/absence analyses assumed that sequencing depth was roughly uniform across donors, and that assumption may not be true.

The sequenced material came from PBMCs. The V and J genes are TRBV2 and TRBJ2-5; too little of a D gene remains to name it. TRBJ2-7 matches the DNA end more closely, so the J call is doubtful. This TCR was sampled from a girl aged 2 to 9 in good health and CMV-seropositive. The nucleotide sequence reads TGTGCCAGCGGAAATGACTACGAGCAGTACTTC. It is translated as CASGNDYEQYF.